This T cell receptor beta chain was retrieved from a study of blood T cell repertoires in COVID-19. Study-level information: Whether acute or convalescent, the COVID-19 samples came from the United States, Italy and Spain. PBMCs, B-cell-depleted T cells, or T cells provided the cDNA or gDNA that made up the material.

The J segment lost 2 bases and the V segment lost 7 bases, leaving 8 bases of the junction unmatched. The V gene's germline CDR1 is SQVTM and CDR2 ANQGSEA. The CDR3 length is 15 residues. This table comes from immunoSEQ multiplex PCR, and its TCRdb copy is limited to in-frame clones, with some not included. Of roughly 20,000 clones in the sample, about 91% were seen once. V and J are TRBV29-1 and TRBJ1-1, with 12 bases matching TRBD1. Sequenced input: peripheral blood. The source of this sequence is a human donor in a cohort sampled during active COVID-19. The donor label of this sample is uncertain. DNA of the CDR3: TGCAGCGGAGCCGGGACAGGGGGCGGTAACACTGAAGCTTTCTTT. It is translated as CSGAGTGGGNTEAFF.